This TCR beta chain was found in a study of blood T cells in healthy people across ages. Germline-derived CDR1 and CDR2 are SQVTM and ANQGSEA. Trimming removed 5 bases from V and 2 bases from J; junction bases left unmatched: 7. There are 16 residues in the CDR3. With a J-beta primer mix and a sample-barcoded 5' primer, a second PCR ran about 6 to 11 cycles. From the 5' RACE reads, TCRdb called clonotypes with MiXCR, one entry per CDR3 protein. The sample holds some 370,000 distinct CDR3 sequences; about 49% are singletons and the top ten take under 65%. This TCR was sampled from a man between 60 and 75 years old in good health. The genes are TRBV29-1 and TRBJ2-6; 9 bases are a match to TRBD1. Sequencing used blood. The CDR3 DNA reads as TGCAGCGTTCGAACAGGGGGCTCGGCTGGGGCCAACGTCCTGACTTTC. This sequence encodes CSVRTGGSAGANVLTF.